This paragraph covers one T cell receptor (beta chain) sequence. This clone was detected a few times. The specificity of this receptor is unknown. There are no base qualities to consult, and no much larger clone falls within one base. The data are from a study of beta chain features in type 1 diabetes listed by TCRdb under 2018. For context, the study as a whole: Patients and healthy donors did not differ in mean age, gender distribution, total cell number or subset yield. Across all samples, some 100,000,000 sorted cells were examined, and cell number per subset correlated strongly with RNA yield. The study compared the TCRB repertoires of sorted circulating CD4+ T cell subsets in recently diagnosed type 1 diabetes patients with those in matched healthy donors. Naive and central memory subsets were obtained from all 28 donors, but regulatory and stem cell-like memory subsets were isolated from only 8 patients and roughly 8 healthy donors.

The High Capacity cDNA Reverse Transcription Kit was used to reverse transcribe all of the isolated RNA, meaning that expressed TCRB transcripts were what got sequenced. Naive, central memory and regulatory T cell samples underwent deep immunoSEQ sequencing, averaging around 3.9 million total reads per sample. Sorted cells were lysed in RLT buffer, and RNA was extracted using DNase-treated RNeasy Micro or Mini kits according to cell number. To prevent cross-contamination, each cell subset was processed individually, whereas patient and healthy donor samples were processed jointly. TCRB sequences were amplified from cDNA with the immunoSEQ multiplex PCR, producing 87-bp fragments spanning the CDR3 region. Amplicons were sequenced on the Illumina HiSeq platform. On the study's bioinformatics: PCR bias was corrected computationally using synthetic template baselines, and reads within Hamming distance 2 were collapsed, with unmergeable singletons discarded. Reads were aligned against IMGT so that V, D and J genes, CDR3 length and insertions or deletions at six rearrangement sites could be assigned. Within each subset, clonotype counts were normalized to the number of sorted cells before true diversity and Gini coefficients were calculated with the tcR R package. The overlap coefficient, calculated on TCRB nucleotide sequences, was used to measure repertoire sharing. Out-of-frame TCRB sequences from naive cells were analyzed to stand in for the pre-selection repertoire. The table was pulled from immuneACCESS by TCRdb, which kept in-frame rearrangements only. Such tables lose some clones; where checked, under half of the loss comes from unresolved V genes, and the rest has no known cause. The V and J calls and clone size were taken over from that table, and D and trimming were inferred from the DNA. Counted in this sample were about 740,000 clones; around 15% of them appeared once. In total, the top ten clones hold approximately 0.02% of the sample.

Broader findings and caveats from the paper: Shorter templates might have been favored by PCR, but patient and control samples were amplified and corrected together, so both groups would have been affected equally by any skew. Because small numbers of individuals were included in the HLA sub-analyses, any influence of HLA type on TCRB rearrangement was left unresolved. In all four CD4+ subsets, TCRB CDR3 length was moderately but significantly shorter in type 1 diabetes patients. Because cDNA rather than genomic DNA was sequenced, highly expressing activated cells could have been over-represented, although no difference in activation and CD3 levels was found between groups. At VDJ recombination sites, type 1 diabetes patients had fewer insertions and more deleted nucleotides, which implies abnormalities in thymic rearrangement. Naive, central memory and regulatory TCRB repertoires appeared to be more similar among patients than among healthy donors.

Via the germline V gene, CDR1 is MNHEY and CDR2 SVGAGI. The junction shows trimming of 2 bases on V and 4 bases on J, plus 14 bases between the germline ends. The CDR3 sequence holds 15 residues, the cysteine and phenylalanine included. CDR3 DNA is the only sequence kept; it has 45 bases, read in frame from the first base. Each donor gave one peripheral blood draw, averaging approximately 0.11 L, which was collected into heparinised tubes. A BD FACSAria II and a panel including CD45RO, CCR7, CD25, CD127, CD95 and CD27 were used to sort naive, central memory, regulatory and stem cell-like memory CD4+ T cells. Every sorted population had a purity above 95%. PBMCs were isolated immediately by Lymphoprep density gradient centrifugation and stained directly without culture. To minimize batch effects, samples were stained and sorted in pairs, one healthy donor with one patient per experiment.

The sequence came from a man between 18 and 29 years old with type 1 diabetes. Sequenced: naive CD4+ T cells from blood. Per the publication, the cell subset or site label means: true naive CD4+ T cells. The chain is encoded by TRBV6-5 joined to TRBJ2-5; a tentative D call is TRBD2 (5 bases match). The DNA sequence follows: TGTGCCAGCAGTTACCCGGCACTAGGCGTAGAGACCCAGTACTTC. Translated, this gives CASSYPALGVETQYF.